This T cell receptor beta chain was identified during a study of early T cells in non-severe SARS-CoV-2 infection. The CDR3 has 18 residues. Germline V CDR1 and CDR2: SQVTM, ANQGSEA. The V end was cut by 7 bases, the J end by 9 bases, with 34 bases between. This clonotype has only a few counts. From the 5' RACE reads, TCRdb called clonotypes with MiXCR, one entry per CDR3 protein. There are 53,000 or so distinct CDR3 sequences in the sample; around 12% occur only once, and approximately 2.5% lies in the top ten. The chain is built from TRBV29-1 and TRBJ2-1, with D tentatively TRBD1 (8 bases). The sample consisted of whole blood, taken at baseline. This receptor was identified in an adult who was a healthcare worker with PCR-confirmed SARS-CoV-2 infection or an uninfected control (not recorded which). CDR3 nucleotides: TGCAGCGCAACGACAGGGGTTAAGGTGGCGGGAGAAGGAGTTGAGCAGTTCTTC. Protein: CSATTGVKVAGEGVEQFF.